This T cell receptor beta chain was sequenced in a study of regulatory T cells in long-lasting Graves disease. Both iRepertoire HTBI primers and Arm-PCR of CDR3 regions were used to build the TCR beta libraries. Via MiXCR, TCRdb re-called the multiplex PCR reads, giving one row per CDR3 protein. The repertoire includes more than 400,000 distinct CDR3 sequences, roughly 15% of them detected once, and around a tenth sits in the top ten. This clonotype turned up a few times. Regarding time point: newly diagnosed GD, antithyroid drugs for less than 3 months. After RNA was extracted from PBMCs, the TCR library was made from it. This sample was also put to use in a study of T cells in Graves' hyperthyroidism and ophthalmopathy. In that study: Absent ophthalmopathy progression within 18 months defined stable Graves' hyperthyroidism. The HTBI primer set drove a first-round RT-PCR of the TCR CDR3.

This TCR derives from a woman in her twenties or thirties with Graves disease. This sample comprised peripheral blood mononuclear cells (PBMCs), obtained at new diagnosis, from a patient treated with antithyroid drugs.

This CDR3 reads CASSLTSGRNEQFF. The CDR3 region has the DNA TGTGCCAGCAGCTTAACTAGCGGGAGAAATGAGCAGTTCTTC. The chain couples TRBV7-9 to TRBJ2-1; 11 bases line up with TRBD2. Germline trimming cut 2 bases from V and 7 bases from J; bases unmatched to any gene: 1. This CDR3 has 14 amino acids. Germline V gene sequence: CDR1 SEHNR, CDR2 FQNEAQ (reference sequence).